This T cell receptor (beta chain) was sequenced for a study of blood T cell repertoires in COVID-19. This CDR3 is built from 15 residues. The V gene's germline CDR1 is SGHNT and CDR2 YYREEE (reference sequence). Trimming removed 5 bases from V and 3 bases from J; junction bases left unmatched: 6. The repertoire was sequenced with immunoSEQ multiplex PCR; TCRdb's copy has only in-frame clones and lacks some. The table includes around 46,000 clones, approximately 88% detected once. This chain uses TRBV5-4 with TRBJ2-2; 8 positions match TRBD2. The receptor was derived from a man between 65 and 85 years old with acute or convalescent COVID-19. Specimen: peripheral blood. For the CDR3, the DNA is TGTGCCAGCAGAGGCCTCGGGAGGGACACCGGGGAGCTGTTTTTT. Residues: CASRGLGRDTGELFF.